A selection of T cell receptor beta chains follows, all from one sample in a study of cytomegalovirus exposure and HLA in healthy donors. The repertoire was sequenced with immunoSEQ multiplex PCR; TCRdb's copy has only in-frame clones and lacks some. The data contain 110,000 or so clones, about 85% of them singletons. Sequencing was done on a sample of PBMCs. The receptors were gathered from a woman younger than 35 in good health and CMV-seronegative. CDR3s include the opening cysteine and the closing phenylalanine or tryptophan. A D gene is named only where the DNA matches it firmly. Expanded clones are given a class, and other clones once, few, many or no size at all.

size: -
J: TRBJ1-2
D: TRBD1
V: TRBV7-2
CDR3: CASSLGQGYGYTF
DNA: TGTGCCAGCAGCTTGGGACAGGGGTATGGCTACACCTTC

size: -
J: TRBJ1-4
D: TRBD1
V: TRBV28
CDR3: CASRGTGGGEKLFF
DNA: TGTGCCAGCAGGGGAACAGGGGGAGGTGAAAAACTGTTTTTT

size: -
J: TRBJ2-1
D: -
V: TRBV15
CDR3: CATSRARGANEQFF
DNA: TGTGCCACCAGCAGAGCCCGGGGGGCGAATGAGCAGTTCTTC

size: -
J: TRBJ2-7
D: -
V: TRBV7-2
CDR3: CASSSPSGFGVQDEQYF
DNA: TGTGCCAGCAGCTCCCCGTCCGGGTTTGGAGTCCAAGACGAGCAGTACTTC

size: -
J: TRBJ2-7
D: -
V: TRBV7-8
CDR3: CASSGLGTRTYEQYF
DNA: TGTGCCAGCAGCGGACTCGGAACCAGAACCTACGAGCAGTACTTC

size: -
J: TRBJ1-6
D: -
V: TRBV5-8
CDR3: CASSLSNSPLHF
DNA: TGTGCCAGCAGCTTGAGCAATTCACCCCTCCACTTT

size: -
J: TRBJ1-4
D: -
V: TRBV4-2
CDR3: CASSQFSSATNEKLFF
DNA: TGTGCCAGCAGCCAATTCTCGAGTGCAACTAATGAAAAACTGTTTTTT

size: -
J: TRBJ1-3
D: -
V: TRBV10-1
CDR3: CASPAGVIYF
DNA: TGCGCCAGCCCTGCGGGGGTCATATATTTT

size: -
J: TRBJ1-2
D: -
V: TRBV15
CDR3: CATSRTSNYGYTF
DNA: TGTGCCACCAGCAGAACATCTAACTATGGCTACACCTTC

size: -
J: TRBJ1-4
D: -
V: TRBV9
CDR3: CASSGGGEGGNEKLFF
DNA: TGTGCCAGCAGCGGGGGGGGTGAGGGAGGAAATGAAAAACTGTTTTTT

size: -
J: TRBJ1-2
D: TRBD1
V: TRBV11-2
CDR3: CASSLGQGSGYTF
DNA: TGTGCCAGCAGCTTAGGACAGGGGAGTGGCTACACCTTC

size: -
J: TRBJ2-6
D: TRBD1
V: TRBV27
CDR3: CASSLMGQVPSGANVLTF
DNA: TGTGCCAGCAGTTTAATGGGACAGGTACCCTCTGGGGCCAACGTCCTGACTTTC

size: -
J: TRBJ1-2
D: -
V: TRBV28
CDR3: CASSLFLNYGYTF
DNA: TGTGCCAGCAGTTTATTTCTGAACTATGGCTACACCTTC

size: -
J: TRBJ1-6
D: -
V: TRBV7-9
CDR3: CASSLEGDSPLHF
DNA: TGTGCCAGCAGCTTAGAGGGGGATTCACCCCTCCACTTT

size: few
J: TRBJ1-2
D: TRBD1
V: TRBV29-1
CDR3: CSVETRTGGDGYTF
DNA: TGCAGCGTTGAAACCCGGACAGGGGGCGATGGCTACACCTTC

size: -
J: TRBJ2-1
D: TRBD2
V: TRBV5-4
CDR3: CASSPAGGLNEQFF
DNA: TGTGCCAGCAGCCCCGCGGGGGGCCTAAATGAGCAGTTCTTC

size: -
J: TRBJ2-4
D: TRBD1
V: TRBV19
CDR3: CASSWSLNRGITKNIQYF
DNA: TGTGCCAGTAGCTGGTCCCTCAACAGGGGTATCACCAAAAACATTCAGTACTTC

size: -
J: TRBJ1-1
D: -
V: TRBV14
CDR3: CASSPRLAGLDRRDTEAFF
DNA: TGTGCCAGCAGCCCTCGGCTTGCAGGTCTCGACCGCAGGGACACTGAAGCTTTCTTT

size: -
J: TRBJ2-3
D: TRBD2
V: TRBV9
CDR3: CASSLRGDDTDTQYF
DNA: TGTGCCAGCAGCCTGCGGGGGGACGACACAGATACGCAGTATTTT

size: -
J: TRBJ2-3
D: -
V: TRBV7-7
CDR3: CASRSPGHPLEGTDTQYF
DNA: TGTGCCAGCAGGTCACCGGGACACCCACTGGAGGGCACAGATACGCAGTATTTT

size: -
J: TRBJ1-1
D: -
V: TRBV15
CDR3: CATSRSGDTEAFF
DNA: TGTGCCACCAGCAGATCGGGGGACACTGAAGCTTTCTTT

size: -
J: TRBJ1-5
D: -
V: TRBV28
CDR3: CASSDIINQPQHF
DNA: TGTGCCAGCTCGGACATTATCAATCAGCCCCAGCATTTT

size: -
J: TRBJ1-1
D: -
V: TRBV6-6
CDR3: CASSSRGALGAFF
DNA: TGTGCCAGCAGTTCACGGGGAGCGCTCGGAGCTTTCTTT

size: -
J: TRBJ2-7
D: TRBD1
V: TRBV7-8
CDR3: CASSAGQGGYEQYF
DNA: TGTGCCAGCAGCGCGGGACAGGGGGGATACGAGCAGTACTTC

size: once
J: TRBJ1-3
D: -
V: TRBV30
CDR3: CAWMTVLRSSGNTIYF
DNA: TGTGCCTGGATGACGGTACTGAGGAGCTCTGGAAACACCATATATTTT

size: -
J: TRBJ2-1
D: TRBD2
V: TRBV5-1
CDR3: CASSLEAGGLYNEQFF
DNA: TGCGCCAGCAGCTTGGAAGCGGGGGGGCTTTACAATGAGCAGTTCTTC

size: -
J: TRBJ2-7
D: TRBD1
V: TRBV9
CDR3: CASSKEGTGYYEQYF
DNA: TGTGCCAGCAGCAAGGAGGGGACAGGTTATTACGAGCAGTACTTC

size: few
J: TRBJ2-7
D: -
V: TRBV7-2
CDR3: CASSLAGQSYEQYF
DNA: TGTGCCAGCAGCTTAGCGGGCCAGTCCTACGAGCAGTACTTC

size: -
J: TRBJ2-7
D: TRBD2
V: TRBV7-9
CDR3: CASSPMHGLAGYEQYF
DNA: TGTGCCAGCAGCCCGATGCATGGACTAGCGGGTTACGAGCAGTACTTC

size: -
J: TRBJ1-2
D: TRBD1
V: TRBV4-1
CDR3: CASSQDWGQGAWGYTF
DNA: TGCGCCAGCAGCCAAGATTGGGGACAGGGGGCGTGGGGCTACACCTTC

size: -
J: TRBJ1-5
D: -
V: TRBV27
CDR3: CASSPRGNQPQHF
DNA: TGTGCCAGCAGTCCGCGGGGGAATCAGCCCCAGCATTTT

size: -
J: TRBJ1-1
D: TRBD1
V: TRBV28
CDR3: CASSSLIATGTDTEAFF
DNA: TGTGCCAGCAGTTCCCTTATCGCGACCGGGACAGACACTGAAGCTTTCTTT

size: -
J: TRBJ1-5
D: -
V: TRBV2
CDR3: CASSVQVGQPQHF
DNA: TGTGCCAGCAGTGTACAGGTGGGTCAGCCCCAGCATTTT

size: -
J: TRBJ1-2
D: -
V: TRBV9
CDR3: CASSVASGSYGYTF
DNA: TGTGCCAGCAGCGTAGCTTCAGGCAGCTATGGCTACACCTTC

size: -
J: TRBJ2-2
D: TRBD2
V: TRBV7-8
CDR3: CASSELAGGPVTGELFF
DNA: TGTGCCAGCAGCGAACTAGCGGGGGGGCCAGTAACCGGGGAGCTGTTTTTT